The T cell receptor (beta chain) described here comes from a study of T cell repertoires in aging, cancer and after chemotherapy. The wider study: Repeat sampling of healthy donors over several months to years showed clear clonal overlap.

V was pared by 8 bases and J by 0 bases, with 9 bases between. The CDR3 is 13 residues long. Germline V gene data show CDR1 as KGHSH and CDR2 as LQKENI. Amplification of TCR beta used genomic DNA extracted from peripheral blood. A mixed TRB-A/B primer pool amplified rearranged TRB by multiplex touch-down PCR. TCRdb re-called the multiplex PCR reads with MiXCR, one entry per CDR3 protein. The sample yields roughly 1,400 distinct CDR3 sequences, 24% seen once. Relative to its sample, this clonotype is large (0.1 to 1%). Its antigen is unidentified. Study-wide findings and caveats: Rebound thymic output was suggested by rising median generation probability during chemotherapy in each cancer cohort. Age-matched healthy donors had significantly more diverse, less clonal blood TCR repertoires than untreated cancer patients.

V and J are TRBV18 and TRBJ2-3, with D tentatively TRBD1 or TRBD2 (5 bases each). Sequencing was done on a sample of blood. This clonotype originated in a human donor in good health. CDR3 residues: CASLWDSTDTQYF. CDR3 DNA sequence: TGTGCCAGCCTTTGGGACAGCACAGATACGCAGTATTTT.